The entry below gives a single TCR beta chain sequence along with its context. This specimen belongs to a study of T cells in Graves' hyperthyroidism and ophthalmopathy. Germline V CDR1 and CDR2: MNHNS, SASEGT. The CDR3 has 13 residues. The germline V and J ends were trimmed by 3 bases and 11 bases, with 11 bases remaining between them. TCR beta CDR3 region amplification was performed from RNA transcripts. TCR CDR3 underwent first-round RT-PCR with the HTBI primer set. TCRdb processed the multiplex PCR reads anew with MiXCR; each CDR3 protein has one entry. The profile covers 600,000 or so distinct CDR3 sequences, with around 15% appearing a single time and around 4% taken by the ten largest.

The rearrangement uses TRBV6-1 and TRBJ1-6; no clear D. This receptor was identified in a woman in her thirties with Graves' hyperthyroidism. Material: blood. DNA for the CDR3: TGTGCCAGCAGTGAGACTACAATAGCACCCCTCCACTTT. This translates into CASSETTIAPLHF.